This TCR beta chain is drawn from a study of blood T cell repertoires in COVID-19. Across the study: Italy, Spain and the United States were the sources of the convalescent and acute COVID-19 samples. PBMCs, B-cell-depleted T cells, or T cells provided the cDNA or gDNA that made up the material.

This CDR3 has 13 residues. The V and J ends lost 6 bases and 2 bases, in that order; junction bases with no gene match: 2. In Seattle, patients joined the study during active infection and were tracked longitudinally. The authors' processing: Amplifying reference gene primers gave estimates of nucleated cell counts. TCRdb keeps only in-frame clones here, not all; method: immunoSEQ multiplex PCR. D and trimming were read from the DNA, whereas the V and J calls and clone size are those reported in that table. The sample shows some 160,000 clones, almost 85% of them seen only once. This chain uses TRBV12-3 or TRBV12-4 with TRBJ2-5; 8 bases agree with TRBD1. The sequencing sample was made of peripheral blood. The TCR sequence derives from a woman of 80 years or more with COVID-19, enrolled during active disease. CDR3 sequence reads: CASRRTGQETQYF. The CDR3 DNA reads as TGTGCCAGCAGACGGACAGGGCAAGAGACCCAGTACTTC.